This entry concerns a single T cell receptor (beta chain). The data were obtained in a study of blood T cell repertoires in COVID-19. Across the study: Sites across the United States, Italy and Spain contributed samples from acute and convalescent COVID-19. Sample material is recorded as cDNA or gDNA derived from T cells, B-cell-depleted T cells, or PBMCs.

Per the original methods: Researchers report that nucleated cell counts were estimated from reference gene primer amplification. Data came from immunoSEQ multiplex PCR; TCRdb stores just in-frame clones and leaves some out. That table furnishes V, J and clone size, whereas the DNA furnished D and trimming. This table has roughly 190,000 clones, more than 80% appearing once. This TCR derives from an older woman with acute or convalescent COVID-19. Sequencing was done on a sample of peripheral blood.

The CDR3 loop reads CASSSSSGGLGGYTF. The CDR3 DNA follows: TGTGCCAGCAGTTCATCCTCCGGGGGGTTAGGGGGCTACACCTTC. The rearrangement joins TRBV6-6 to TRBJ1-2; D is perhaps TRBD1 (5 bases). The CDR3 is 15 amino acids. Germline V CDR1 and CDR2: MNHNY, SVGAGI (reference sequence). Trimming pared 4 bases from V and 8 bases from J, leaving 20 bases between.